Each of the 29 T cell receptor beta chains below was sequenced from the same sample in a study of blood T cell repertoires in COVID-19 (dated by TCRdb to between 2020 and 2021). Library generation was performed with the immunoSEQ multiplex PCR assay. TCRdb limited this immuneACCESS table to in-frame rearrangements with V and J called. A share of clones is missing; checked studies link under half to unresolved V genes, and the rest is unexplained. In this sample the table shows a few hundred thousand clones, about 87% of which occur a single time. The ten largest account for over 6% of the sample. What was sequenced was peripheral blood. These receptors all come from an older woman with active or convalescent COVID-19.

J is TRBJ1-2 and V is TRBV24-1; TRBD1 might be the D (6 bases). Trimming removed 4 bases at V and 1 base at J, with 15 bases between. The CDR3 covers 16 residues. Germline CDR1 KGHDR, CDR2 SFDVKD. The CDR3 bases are TGTGCCACCAGTGACCGATCTACAGGGAGTAACTATGGCTACACCTTC. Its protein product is CATSDRSTGSNYGYTF.

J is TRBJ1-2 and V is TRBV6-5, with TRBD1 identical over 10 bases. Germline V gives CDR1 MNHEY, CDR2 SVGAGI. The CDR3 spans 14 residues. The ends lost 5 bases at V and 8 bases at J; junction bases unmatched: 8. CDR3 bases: TGTGCCAGCAGTCCGGGGACAGGGGTGAGAGGCTACACCTTC. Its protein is CASSPGTGVRGYTF.

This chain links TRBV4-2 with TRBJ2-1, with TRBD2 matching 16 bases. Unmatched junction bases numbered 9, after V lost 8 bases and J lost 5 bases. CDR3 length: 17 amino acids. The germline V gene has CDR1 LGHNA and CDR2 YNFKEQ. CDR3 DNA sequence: TGTGCCAGCCGCAACATGGGACTAGCGGGGGGGAACAATGAGCAGTTCTTC. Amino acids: CASRNMGLAGGNNEQFF.

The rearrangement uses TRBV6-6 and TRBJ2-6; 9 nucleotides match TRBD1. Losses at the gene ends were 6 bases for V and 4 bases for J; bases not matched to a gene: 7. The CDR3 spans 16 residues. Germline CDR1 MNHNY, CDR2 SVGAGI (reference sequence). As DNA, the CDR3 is TGTGCCAGCAGCGTAAAACAGGGGGCCGGGGCCAACGTCCTGACTTTC. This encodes CASSVKQGAGANVLTF.

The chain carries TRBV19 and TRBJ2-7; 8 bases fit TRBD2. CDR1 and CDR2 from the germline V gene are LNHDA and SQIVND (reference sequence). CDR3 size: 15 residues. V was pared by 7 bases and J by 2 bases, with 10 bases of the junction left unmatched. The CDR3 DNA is TGTGCCAGTATGTCGACGGGGGGGACCACCTACGAGCAGTACTTC. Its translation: CASMSTGGTTYEQYF.

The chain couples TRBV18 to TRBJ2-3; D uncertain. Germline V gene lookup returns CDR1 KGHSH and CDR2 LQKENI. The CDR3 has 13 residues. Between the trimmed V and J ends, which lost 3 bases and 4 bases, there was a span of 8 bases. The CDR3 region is CASSPSEPDTQYF. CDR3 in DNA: TGTGCCAGCTCACCCTCTGAGCCAGATACGCAGTATTTT.

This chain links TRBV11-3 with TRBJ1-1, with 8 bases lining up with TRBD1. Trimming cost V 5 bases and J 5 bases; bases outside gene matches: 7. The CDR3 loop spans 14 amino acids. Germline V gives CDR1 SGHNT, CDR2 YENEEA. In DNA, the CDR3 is TGTGCCAGCAGCCCCGACAGGGGATTTACTGAAGCTTTCTTT. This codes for CASSPDRGFTEAFF.

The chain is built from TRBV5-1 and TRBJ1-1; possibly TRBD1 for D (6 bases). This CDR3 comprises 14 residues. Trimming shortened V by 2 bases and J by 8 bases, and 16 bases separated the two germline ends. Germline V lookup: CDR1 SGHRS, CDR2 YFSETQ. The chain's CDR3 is CASSLQGIPEEAFF. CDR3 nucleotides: TGCGCCAGCAGCTTACAGGGAATCCCTGAGGAAGCTTTCTTT.

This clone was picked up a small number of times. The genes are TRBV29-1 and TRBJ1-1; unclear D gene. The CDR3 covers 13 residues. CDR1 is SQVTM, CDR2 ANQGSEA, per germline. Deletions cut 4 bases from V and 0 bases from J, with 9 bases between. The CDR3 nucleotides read TGCAGCGTTGTGGCTTCGATGAACACTGAAGCTTTCTTT. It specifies CSVVASMNTEAFF.

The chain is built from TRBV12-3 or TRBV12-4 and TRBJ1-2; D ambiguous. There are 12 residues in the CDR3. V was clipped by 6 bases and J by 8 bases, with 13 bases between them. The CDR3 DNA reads TGTGCCAGCAGACCCGCAGGCTCCGGCTACACCTTC. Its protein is CASRPAGSGYTF.

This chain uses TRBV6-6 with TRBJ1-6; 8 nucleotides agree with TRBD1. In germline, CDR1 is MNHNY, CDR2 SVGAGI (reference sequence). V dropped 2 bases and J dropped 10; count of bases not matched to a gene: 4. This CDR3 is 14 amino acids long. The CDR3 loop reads CASSYGQGSSPLHF. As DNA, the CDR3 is TGTGCCAGCAGTTACGGACAGGGAAGCTCACCCCTCCACTTT.

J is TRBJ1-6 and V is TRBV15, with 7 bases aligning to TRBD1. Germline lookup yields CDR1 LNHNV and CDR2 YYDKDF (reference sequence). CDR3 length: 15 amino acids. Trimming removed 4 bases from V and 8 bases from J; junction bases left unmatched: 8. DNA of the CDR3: TGTGCCACCAGCACCAAATGGCAGGGGGATTCACCCCTCCACTTT. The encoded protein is CATSTKWQGDSPLHF.

CDR3 bases: TGTGCCAGCAGCTTCCGGTCCCCAACTGTCAAAAACATTCAGTACTTC. Translated: CASSFRSPTVKNIQYF. The chain couples TRBV7-2 to TRBJ2-4; no clear D gene. Germline-derived CDR1 and CDR2 are SGHTA and FQGNSA. The CDR3 is 16 residues long. V lost 3 bases, J lost 3 bases, and 15 bases lay in between.

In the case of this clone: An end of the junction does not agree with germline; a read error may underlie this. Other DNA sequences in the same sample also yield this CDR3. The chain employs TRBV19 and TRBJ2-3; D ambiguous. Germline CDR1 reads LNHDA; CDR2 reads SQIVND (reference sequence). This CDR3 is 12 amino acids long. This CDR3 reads CASTSGTDTQYF. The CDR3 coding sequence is TGTGCTAGTACCTCCGGCACAGATACGCAGTATTTT.

The CDR3 region has the DNA TGTGCCAGCAGCCTTCGACAGGGCCGCGGAAGTTCACCCCTCCACTTT. Encoded protein: CASSLRQGRGSSPLHF. The chain carries TRBV7-2 and TRBJ1-6, with 7 nucleotides matching TRBD1. The germline V gene encodes CDR1 SGHTA and CDR2 FQGNSA. This CDR3 region has 16 residues. The junction had 13 bases not matched to a gene; V was cut back by 5 bases and J by 9 bases.

CDR3 sequence (DNA): TGTGCCTCCACACAGGGGGTAAACTCGAACACCGGGGAGCTGTTTTTT. Translated, it gives CASTQGVNSNTGELFF. This chain links TRBV15 with TRBJ2-2; 8 positions match TRBD1. Germline values: CDR1 LNHNV, CDR2 YYDKDF (reference sequence). V lost 11 bases and J lost 0; bases outside the gene matches: 11. The CDR3 spans 16 residues.

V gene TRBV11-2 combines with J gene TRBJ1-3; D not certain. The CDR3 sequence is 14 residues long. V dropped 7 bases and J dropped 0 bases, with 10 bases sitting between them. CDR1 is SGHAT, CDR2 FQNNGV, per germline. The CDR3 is CASTLQYSGNTIYF. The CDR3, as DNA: TGTGCCAGCACCCTCCAGTACTCTGGAAACACCATATATTTT.

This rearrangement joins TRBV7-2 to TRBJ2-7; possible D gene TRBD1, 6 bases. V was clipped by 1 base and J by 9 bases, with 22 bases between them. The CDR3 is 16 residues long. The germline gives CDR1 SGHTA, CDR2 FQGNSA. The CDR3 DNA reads TGTGCCAGCAGCTTAGAGTCAGGACAGCCTTCGTCCGGGCAGTACTTC. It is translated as CASSLESGQPSSGQYF.

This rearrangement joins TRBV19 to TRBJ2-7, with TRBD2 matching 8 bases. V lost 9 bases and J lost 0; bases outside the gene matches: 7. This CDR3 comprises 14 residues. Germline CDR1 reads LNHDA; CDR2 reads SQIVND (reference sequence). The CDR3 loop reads CASRPSGSSYEQYF. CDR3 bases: TGTGCCAGCCGCCCTAGCGGGTCCTCCTACGAGCAGTACTTC.

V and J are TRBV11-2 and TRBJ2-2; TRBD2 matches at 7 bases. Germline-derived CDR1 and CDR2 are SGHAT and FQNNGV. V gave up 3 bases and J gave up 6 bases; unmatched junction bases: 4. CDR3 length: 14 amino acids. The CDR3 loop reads CASSFTSVSGELFF. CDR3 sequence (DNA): TGTGCCAGCAGCTTCACTAGCGTCTCCGGGGAGCTGTTTTTT.

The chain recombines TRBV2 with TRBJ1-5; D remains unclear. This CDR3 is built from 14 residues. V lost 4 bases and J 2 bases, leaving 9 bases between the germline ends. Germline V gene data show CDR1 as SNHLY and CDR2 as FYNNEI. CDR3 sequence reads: CASSVERGNQPQHF. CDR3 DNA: TGTGCCAGCAGTGTCGAACGGGGCAATCAGCCCCAGCATTTT.

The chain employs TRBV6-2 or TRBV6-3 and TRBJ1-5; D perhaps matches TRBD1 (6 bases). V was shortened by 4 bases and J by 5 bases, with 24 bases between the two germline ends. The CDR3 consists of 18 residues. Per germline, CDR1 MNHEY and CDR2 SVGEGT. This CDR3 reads CASSFTLQGSFGHQPQHF. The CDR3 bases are TGTGCCAGCAGTTTTACGTTACAGGGATCTTTTGGGCATCAGCCCCAGCATTTT.

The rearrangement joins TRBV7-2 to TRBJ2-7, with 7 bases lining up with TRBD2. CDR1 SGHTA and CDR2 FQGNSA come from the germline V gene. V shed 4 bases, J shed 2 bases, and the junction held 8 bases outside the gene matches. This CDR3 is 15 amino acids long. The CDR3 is CASSYNWGGTYEQYF. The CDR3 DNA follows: TGTGCCAGCAGCTACAACTGGGGGGGGACCTACGAGCAGTACTTC.

This chain's CDR3 is CASSRTSGVRTQYF. Written as DNA, the CDR3 is TGTGCCAGCAGTCGGACTAGCGGGGTGAGGACCCAGTACTTC. The chain links TRBV6-2 or TRBV6-3 to TRBJ2-5; TRBD2 agrees at 12 bases. Looked up from germline, CDR1 is MNHEY and CDR2 is SVGEGT. This CDR3 spans 14 amino acids. V lost 5 bases and J lost 7; bases outside the gene matches: 5.

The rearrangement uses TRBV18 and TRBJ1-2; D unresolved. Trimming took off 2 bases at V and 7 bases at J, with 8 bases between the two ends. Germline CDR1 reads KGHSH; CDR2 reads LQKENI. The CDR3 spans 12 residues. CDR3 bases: TGTGCCAGCTCACCAGGGTCGGGTGGCTACACCTTC. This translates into CASSPGSGGYTF.

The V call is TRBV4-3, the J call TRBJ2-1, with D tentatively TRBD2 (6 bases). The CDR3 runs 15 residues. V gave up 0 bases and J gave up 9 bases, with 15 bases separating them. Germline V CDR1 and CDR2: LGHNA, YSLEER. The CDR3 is CASSQEVEGRSEQFF. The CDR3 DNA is TGCGCCAGCAGCCAAGAGGTAGAAGGGAGGAGTGAGCAGTTCTTC.

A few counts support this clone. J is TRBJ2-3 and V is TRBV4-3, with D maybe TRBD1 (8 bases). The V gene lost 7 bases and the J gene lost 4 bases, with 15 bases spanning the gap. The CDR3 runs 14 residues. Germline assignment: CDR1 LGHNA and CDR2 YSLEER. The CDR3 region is CASNRGGSADTQYF. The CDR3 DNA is TGCGCCAGCAACAGGGGGGGTTCGGCAGATACGCAGTATTTT.

The DNA for the CDR3 is TGTGCCAGCAGGAAACAGGAGACCCCGAACACTGAAGCTTTCTTT. Its protein is CASRKQETPNTEAFF. The chain is built from TRBV7-9 and TRBJ1-1; TRBD1 is a possible D gene (5 bases). Germline CDR1 is SEHNR and CDR2 is FQNEAQ (reference sequence). The V end was cut by 6 bases, the J end by 1 base, with 15 bases between. This CDR3 has 15 amino acids.

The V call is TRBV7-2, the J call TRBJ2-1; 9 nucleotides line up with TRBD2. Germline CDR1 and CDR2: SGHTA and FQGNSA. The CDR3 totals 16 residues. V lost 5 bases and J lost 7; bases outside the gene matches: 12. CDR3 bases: TGTGCCAGCAGCGCCATACTAGCGGGCCCCCGGAATGAGCAGTTCTTC. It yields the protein CASSAILAGPRNEQFF.